Listed here is a single T cell receptor beta chain. The data are from a study of identical twins. Germline V gives CDR1 SGHRS, CDR2 YFSETQ. The V end lost 2 bases, the J end lost 5 bases, and 26 bases lay between the germline ends. The CDR3 length is 18 residues. With template switching, a universal primer site was added, and the cDNA carried unique molecular identifiers. MiXCR, run by TCRdb on the 5' RACE reads, gives a single entry per CDR3 protein. The sample yields roughly 770,000 distinct CDR3 sequences, 15% to 20% seen once. This same sample was also part of a study on T cells expressing NK-cell markers.

The specimen was PBMCs. V gene TRBV5-1 combines with J gene TRBJ2-7; D is tentatively TRBD1 or TRBD2 (5 bases each). The receptor's source is a woman under 30 in good health. The CDR3 coding sequence is TGCGCCAGCAGCTTCTTCCTCCCCGGTCCCGGCAGGGACCACGAGCAGTACTTC. Protein: CASSFFLPGPGRDHEQYF.